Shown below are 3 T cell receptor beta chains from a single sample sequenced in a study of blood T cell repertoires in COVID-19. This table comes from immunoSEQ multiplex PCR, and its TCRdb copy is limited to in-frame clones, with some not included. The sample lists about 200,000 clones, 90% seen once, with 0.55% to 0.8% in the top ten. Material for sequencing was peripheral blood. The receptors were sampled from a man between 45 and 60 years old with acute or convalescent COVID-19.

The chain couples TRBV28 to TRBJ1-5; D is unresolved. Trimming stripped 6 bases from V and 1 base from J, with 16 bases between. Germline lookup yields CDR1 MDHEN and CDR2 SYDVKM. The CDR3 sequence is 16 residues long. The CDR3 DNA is TGTGCCAGCAGCCTAGGCGGAGGGATGAGCAATCAGCCCCAGCATTTT. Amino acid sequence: CASSLGGGMSNQPQHF.

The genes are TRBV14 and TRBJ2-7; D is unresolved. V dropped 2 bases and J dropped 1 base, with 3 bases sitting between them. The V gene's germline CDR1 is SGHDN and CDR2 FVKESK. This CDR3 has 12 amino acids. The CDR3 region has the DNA TGTGCCAGCAGCCAACAGTCCTACGAGCAGTACTTC. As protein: CASSQQSYEQYF.

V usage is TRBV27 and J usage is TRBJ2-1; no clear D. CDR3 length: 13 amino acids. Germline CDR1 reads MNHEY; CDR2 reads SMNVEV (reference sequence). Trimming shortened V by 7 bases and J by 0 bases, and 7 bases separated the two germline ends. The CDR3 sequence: CASMSSSYNEQFF. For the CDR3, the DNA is TGTGCCAGCATGTCGAGCTCCTACAATGAGCAGTTCTTC.